This TCR beta chain was profiled in a study of blood T cell repertoires in COVID-19 (dated by TCRdb to the early 2020s). Broadly, across the study: Samples covering the acute and convalescent phases of COVID-19 were provided by collaborators in the United States, Italy and Spain. The material from the prospective study consisted of cDNA or gDNA derived from T cells, B-cell-depleted T cells, or PBMCs. The dataset comprised deeply sampled blood TCRbeta repertoires from subjects exposed to, actively infected with, or recovered from COVID-19. The repertoires were released in a freely available public database meant as a resource for research on the immune response to SARS-CoV-2. The samples were drawn from two sources: the first 160 participants of the ongoing ImmuneRACE study, and over 1,000 subjects contributed by 6 global collaborators. Nearly every sample came with metadata listing a de-identified subject ID, COVID-19 status, age in years and sex. Where available, HLA class I and class II types were obtained from metadata supplied by the sample provider rather than from assay-based typing.

Results and caveats for the whole study, not just this receptor: The quantity of clinical and demographic metadata differed by source and by participant and was supplied without curation.

Per the germline V gene, SGHAT is the CDR1 and FQNNGV is the CDR2. From its cysteine to its phenylalanine, the CDR3 spans 16 amino acids. Only the CDR3 DNA is retained, 48 bases long and in frame from the first base. V and J lose 5 bases and 1 base, and a span of 17 bases separates them. In the prospective study, participants were roughly 18 to 95 years old, resided in 24 geographic areas of the United States, and were enrolled through a virtual design. Cohort assignment in the prospective study relied on participant-reported clinical history from a screening survey and a study questionnaire. Recovered participants in ImmuneRACE Cohort 3 were defined by two consecutive negative NP/OP PCR tests, clearance by a healthcare professional, or resolution of symptoms. Mobile phlebotomists in the prospective study collected whole blood, serum and a nasopharyngeal or oropharyngeal swab from every participant. Additional blood draws and questionnaires over an approximately 2-month period could optionally be provided by prospective study participants. Blood samples from the prospective study were shipped frozen or at room temperature prior to DNA extraction.

Points on this clone: The antigen it binds to is not known. Base qualities are not provided; no much larger clone lies one nucleotide away.

The immunoSEQ Assay, a bias-controlled multiplex PCR, was used to amplify TCRbeta CDR3 regions from genomic DNA. The study's processing was this. Within the assay, amplification of reference gene primers was used to estimate how many nucleated cells each sample contained. To quantify the absolute abundance of each unique TCRbeta CDR3 rearrangement, sequence reads were collapsed and filtered. Productive Simpson clonality was computed per sample as the square root of Simpson's diversity index over productive rearrangements. The immuneACCESS repertoire file appears here via TCRdb, limited to in-frame rearrangements. These files lack a portion of the clones; in checked studies, under half of the deficit traces to unresolved V genes, and the cause of the others is not known. V, J and clone size reflect that table, while D and trimming were determined from the DNA. For this sample there are 170,000 or so clones; about 72% appear just once. The ten biggest clones cover roughly 17% of the sample.

Material: PBMCs or T cells enriched from blood (not recorded which). The sequence was collected from a woman in her fifties or sixties who had recovered from COVID-19. This sequence uses TRBV11-2 and TRBJ1-1; the D gene is perhaps TRBD1, on 5 matching bases. The CDR3 protein is CASSHEPGWANTEAFF. Here is the DNA: TGTGCCAGCAGCCACGAACCAGGGTGGGCGAACACTGAAGCTTTCTTT.